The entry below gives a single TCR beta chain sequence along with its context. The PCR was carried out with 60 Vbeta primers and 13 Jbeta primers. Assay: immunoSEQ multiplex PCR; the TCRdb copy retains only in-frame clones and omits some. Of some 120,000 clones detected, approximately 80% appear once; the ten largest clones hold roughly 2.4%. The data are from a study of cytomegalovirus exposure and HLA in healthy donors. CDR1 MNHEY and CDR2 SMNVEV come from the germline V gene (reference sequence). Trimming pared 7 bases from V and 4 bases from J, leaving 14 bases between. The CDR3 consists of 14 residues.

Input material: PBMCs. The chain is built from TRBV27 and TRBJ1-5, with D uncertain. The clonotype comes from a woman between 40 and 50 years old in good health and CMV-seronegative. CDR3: CASISLGANQPQHF. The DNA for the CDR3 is TGTGCCAGCATTTCTCTGGGAGCGAATCAGCCCCAGCATTTT.